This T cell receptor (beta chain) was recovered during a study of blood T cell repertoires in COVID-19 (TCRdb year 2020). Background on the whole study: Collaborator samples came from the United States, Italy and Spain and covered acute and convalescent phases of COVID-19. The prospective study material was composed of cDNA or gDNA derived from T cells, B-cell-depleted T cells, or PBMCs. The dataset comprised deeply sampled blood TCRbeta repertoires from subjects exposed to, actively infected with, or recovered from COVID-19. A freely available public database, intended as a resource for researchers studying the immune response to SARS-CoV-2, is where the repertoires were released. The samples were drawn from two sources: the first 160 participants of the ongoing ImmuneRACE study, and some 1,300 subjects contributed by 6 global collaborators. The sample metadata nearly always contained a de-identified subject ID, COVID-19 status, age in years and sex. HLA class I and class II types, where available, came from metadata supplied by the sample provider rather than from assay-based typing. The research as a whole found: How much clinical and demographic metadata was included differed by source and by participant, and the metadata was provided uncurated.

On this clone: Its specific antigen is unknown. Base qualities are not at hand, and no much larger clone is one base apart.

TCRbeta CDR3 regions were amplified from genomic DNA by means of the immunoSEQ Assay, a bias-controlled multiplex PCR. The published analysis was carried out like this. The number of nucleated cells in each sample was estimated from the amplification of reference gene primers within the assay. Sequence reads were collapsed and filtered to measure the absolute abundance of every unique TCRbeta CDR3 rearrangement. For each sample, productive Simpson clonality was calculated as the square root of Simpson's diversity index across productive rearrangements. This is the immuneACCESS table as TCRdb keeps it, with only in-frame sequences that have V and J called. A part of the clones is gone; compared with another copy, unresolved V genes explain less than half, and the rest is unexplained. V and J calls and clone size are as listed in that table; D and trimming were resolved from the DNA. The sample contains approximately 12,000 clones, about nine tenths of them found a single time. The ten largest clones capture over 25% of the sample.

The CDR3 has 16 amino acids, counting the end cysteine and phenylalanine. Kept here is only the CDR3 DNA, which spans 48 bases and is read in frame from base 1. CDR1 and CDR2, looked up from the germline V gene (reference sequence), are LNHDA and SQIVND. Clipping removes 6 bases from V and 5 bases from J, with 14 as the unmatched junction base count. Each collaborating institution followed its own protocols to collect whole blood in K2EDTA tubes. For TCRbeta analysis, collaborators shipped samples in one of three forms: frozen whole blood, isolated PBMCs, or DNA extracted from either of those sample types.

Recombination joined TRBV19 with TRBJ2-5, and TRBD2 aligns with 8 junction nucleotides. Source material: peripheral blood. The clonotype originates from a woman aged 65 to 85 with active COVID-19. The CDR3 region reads CASRTSGSVGWETQYF. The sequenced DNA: TGTGCCAGTAGGACGAGCGGGAGCGTCGGCTGGGAGACCCAGTACTTC.